The entry below gives a single T cell receptor (beta chain) sequence along with its context. Antigen unknown. This specimen belongs to a study of cytomegalovirus exposure and HLA in healthy donors. General study results and limits: A classifier reportedly called cytomegalovirus status with high sensitivity and specificity. Within an earlier analysis, most TCR beta V segments proved productive either about 87% or about 30% of the time. Association with HLA alleles at 0.05 false discovery rate was found for around 17,000 TCR beta sequences in a later analysis.

Both 60 Vbeta primers and 13 Jbeta primers went into the PCR. TCRdb keeps only in-frame clones here, not all; method: immunoSEQ multiplex PCR. This sample carries approximately 200,000 clones, roughly 79% of them seen once, and the ten largest clones take 1.5% to 2%. This CDR3 is built from 11 residues. Per germline, CDR1 MGHDK and CDR2 SYGVNS. Trimming stripped 10 bases from V and 2 bases from J, with 9 bases between. Donors showed nominal health when sampled, although they likely had unrecorded immune exposures. Sequenced sample: PBMCs. This TCR was recovered from a woman under 30 in good health and CMV-seronegative. The chain has TRBV25-1 and TRBJ2-7; possible D gene TRBD2, 5 bases. The CDR3 bases are TGTGCCACCCGACTACCCTACGAGCAGTACTTC. This codes for CATRLPYEQYF.